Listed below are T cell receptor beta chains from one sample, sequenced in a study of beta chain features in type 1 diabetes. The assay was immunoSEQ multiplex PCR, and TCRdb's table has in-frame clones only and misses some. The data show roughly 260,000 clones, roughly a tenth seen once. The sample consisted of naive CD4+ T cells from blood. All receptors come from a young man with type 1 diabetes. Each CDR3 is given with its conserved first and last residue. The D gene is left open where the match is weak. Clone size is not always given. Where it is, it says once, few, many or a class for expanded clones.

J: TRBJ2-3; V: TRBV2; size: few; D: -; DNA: TGTGCCAGCAGACTTAGCCCGGGGAGCCTATTTTTT; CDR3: CASRLSPGSLFF
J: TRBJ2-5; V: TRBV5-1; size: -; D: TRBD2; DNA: TGCGCCAGCAGCCCGGGACTAGCGGAAGGAGAGACCCAGTACTTC; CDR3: CASSPGLAEGETQYF
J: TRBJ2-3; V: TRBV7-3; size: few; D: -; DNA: TGTGCCAGCAGCTCACAGGTCTCTAGCACAGATACGCAGTATTTT; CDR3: CASSSQVSSTDTQYF
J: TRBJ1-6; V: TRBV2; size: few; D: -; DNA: TGTGCCAGCAAGAGGGGAGGGTCACCCCTCCACTTT; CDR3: CASKRGGSPLHF
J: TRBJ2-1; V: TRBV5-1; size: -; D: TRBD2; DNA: TGCGCCAGCAGCTCCGTTTGGGCTAGCGGGGGCCGATACAATGAGCAGTTCTTC; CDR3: CASSSVWASGGRYNEQFF
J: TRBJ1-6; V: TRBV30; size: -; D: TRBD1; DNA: TGTGCCTGGAGTGTACGGGGACAGGGGAGCCCCCTCCACTTT; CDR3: CAWSVRGQGSPLHF
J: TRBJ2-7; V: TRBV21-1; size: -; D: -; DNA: TGTGCCAGCAGCGCTACCTACGAGCAGTACTTC; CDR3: CASSATYEQYF
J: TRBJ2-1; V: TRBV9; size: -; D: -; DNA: TGTGCCAGCAGCGTAGTAGGGGACTCCTACAATGAGCAGTTCTTC; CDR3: CASSVVGDSYNEQFF
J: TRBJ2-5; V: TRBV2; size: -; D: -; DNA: TGTGCCAGCAGTGAACAGGGGCCCCAAGAGACCCAGTACTTC; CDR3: CASSEQGPQETQYF
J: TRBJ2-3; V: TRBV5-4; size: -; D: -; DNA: TGTGCCAGCAGCTTGGCGTACGAGGCCCTGCAGTATTTT; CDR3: CASSLAYEALQYF
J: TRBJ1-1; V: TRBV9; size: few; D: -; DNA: TGTGCCAGCAGCGTAGAGCCCAGGTTCAGGGGCACTGAAGCTTTCTTT; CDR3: CASSVEPRFRGTEAFF
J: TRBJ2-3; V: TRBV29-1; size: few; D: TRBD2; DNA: TGCAGCGTTGGCGGGGGGGTAACAGATACGCAGTATTTT; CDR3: CSVGGGVTDTQYF
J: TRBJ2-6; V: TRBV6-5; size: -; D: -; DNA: TGTGCCAGTCTTATCTCTGGGGCCAACGTCCTGACTTTC; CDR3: CASLISGANVLTF
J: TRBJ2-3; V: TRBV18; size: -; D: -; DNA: TGTGCCAGCTCACCCACGGGAACCAGCACAGATACGCAGTATTTT; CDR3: CASSPTGTSTDTQYF
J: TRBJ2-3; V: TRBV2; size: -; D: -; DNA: TGTGCCAGCAGTGTTGACAGTTTCACAGATACGCAGTATTTT; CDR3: CASSVDSFTDTQYF
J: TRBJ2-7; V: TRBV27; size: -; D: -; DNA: TGTGCCAGCAGTTACCAACGAGCTTACGAGCAGTACTTC; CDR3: CASSYQRAYEQYF
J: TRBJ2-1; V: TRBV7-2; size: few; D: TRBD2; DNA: TGTGCCAGCAGCTTAGGTAGCGGGGGCGTATGGGAGCAGTTCTTC; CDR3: CASSLGSGGVWEQFF